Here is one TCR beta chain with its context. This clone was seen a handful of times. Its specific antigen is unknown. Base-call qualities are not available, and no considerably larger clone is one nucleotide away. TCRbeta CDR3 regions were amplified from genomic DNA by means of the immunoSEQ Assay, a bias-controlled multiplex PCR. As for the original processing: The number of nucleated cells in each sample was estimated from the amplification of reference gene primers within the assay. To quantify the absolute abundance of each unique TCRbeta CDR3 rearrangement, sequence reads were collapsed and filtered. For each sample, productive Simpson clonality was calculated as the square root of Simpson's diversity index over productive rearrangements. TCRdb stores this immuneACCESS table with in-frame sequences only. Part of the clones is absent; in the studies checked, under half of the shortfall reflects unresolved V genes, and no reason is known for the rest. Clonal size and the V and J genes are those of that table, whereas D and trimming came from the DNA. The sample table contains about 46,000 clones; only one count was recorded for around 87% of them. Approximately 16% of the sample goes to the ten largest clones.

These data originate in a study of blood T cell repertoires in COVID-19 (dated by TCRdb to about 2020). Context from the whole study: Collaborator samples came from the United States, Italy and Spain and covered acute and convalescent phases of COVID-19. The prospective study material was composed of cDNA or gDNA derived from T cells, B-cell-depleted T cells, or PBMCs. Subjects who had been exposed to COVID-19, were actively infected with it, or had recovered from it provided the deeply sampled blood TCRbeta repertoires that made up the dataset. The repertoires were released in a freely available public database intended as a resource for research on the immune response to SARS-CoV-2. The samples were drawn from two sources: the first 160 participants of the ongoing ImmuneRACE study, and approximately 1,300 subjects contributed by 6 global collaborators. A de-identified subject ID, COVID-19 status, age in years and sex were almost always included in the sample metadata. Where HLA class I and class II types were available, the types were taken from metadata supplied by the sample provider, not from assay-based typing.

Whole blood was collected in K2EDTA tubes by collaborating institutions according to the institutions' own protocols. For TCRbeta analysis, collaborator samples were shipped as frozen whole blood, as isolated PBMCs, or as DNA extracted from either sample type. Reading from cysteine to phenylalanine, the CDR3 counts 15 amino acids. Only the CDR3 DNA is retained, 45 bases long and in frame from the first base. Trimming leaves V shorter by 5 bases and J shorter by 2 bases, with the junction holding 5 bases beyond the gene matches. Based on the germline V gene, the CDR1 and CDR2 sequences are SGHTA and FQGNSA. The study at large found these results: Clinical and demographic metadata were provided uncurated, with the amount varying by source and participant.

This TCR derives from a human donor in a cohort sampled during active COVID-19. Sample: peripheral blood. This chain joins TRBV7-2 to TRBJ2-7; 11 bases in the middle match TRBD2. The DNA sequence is TGTGCCAGCAGCAGACCGGGACTAGCGGCCTACGAGCAGTACTTC. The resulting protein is CASSRPGLAAYEQYF.